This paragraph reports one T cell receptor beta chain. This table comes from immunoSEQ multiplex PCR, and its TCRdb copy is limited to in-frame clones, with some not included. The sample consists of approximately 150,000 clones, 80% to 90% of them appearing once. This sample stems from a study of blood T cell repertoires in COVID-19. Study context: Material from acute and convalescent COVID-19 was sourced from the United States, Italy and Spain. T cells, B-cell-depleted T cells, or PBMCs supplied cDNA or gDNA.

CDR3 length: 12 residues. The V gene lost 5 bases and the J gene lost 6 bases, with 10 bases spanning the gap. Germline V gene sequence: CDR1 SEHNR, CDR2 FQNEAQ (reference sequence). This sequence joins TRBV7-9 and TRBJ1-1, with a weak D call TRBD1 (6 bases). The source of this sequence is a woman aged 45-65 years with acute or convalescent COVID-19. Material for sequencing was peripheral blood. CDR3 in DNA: TGTGCCAGCAGCCTACAGGGTCCTGAAGCTTTCTTT. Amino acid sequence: CASSLQGPEAFF.